This T cell receptor (beta chain) emerged from a study of OX40 agonist ivuxolimab in advanced cancers. The germline V gene encodes CDR1 SGHTA and CDR2 FQGNSA. With 3 bases clipped from V and 8 bases from J, the junction kept 16 bases outside the gene matches. The CDR3 is 17 residues long. Data came from immunoSEQ multiplex PCR; TCRdb stores just in-frame clones and leaves some out. This repertoire shows about 59,000 clones, roughly 84% found once; its top ten account for roughly 30%. The clonotype comes from an adult with an advanced solid tumor such as melanoma, head and neck, liver or kidney cancer. Source: CD4+ or CD8+ T cells sorted from blood, taken in a trial of the OX40 agonist ivuxolimab. The chain has TRBV7-2 and TRBJ1-2; 9 bases align to TRBD1. The CDR3 reads CASSLSGTGRLGFGYTF. In nucleotides, the CDR3 is TGTGCCAGCAGCTTGTCAGGGACAGGGAGGTTGGGTTTCGGCTACACCTTC.